Listed below are T cell receptor beta chains from one sample, sequenced in a study of CXCR3-negative and CXCR3-positive naive CD8 T cells. TCRdb reworked the 5' RACE reads into one entry per CDR3 protein, no DNA. The sample data list about 84,000 distinct CDR3 sequences. The sequenced material came from naive CXCR3+ CD8+ T cells from blood. The receptors originated from a human donor in good health. Some clones in this sample may be carry-over from other donors' samples. The CDR3 runs from the conserved cysteine through the conserved F or W. Each record gives: V gene, J gene, CDR3 protein.

TRBV7-9	TRBJ2-4	CASSPSGTVAKNIQYF
TRBV6-5	TRBJ2-7	CASSYGGASSYEQYF
TRBV12-3/TRBV12-4	TRBJ1-1	CASSHNNEAFF
TRBV29-1	TRBJ1-1	CSARVLNTEAFF
TRBV4-2	TRBJ2-7	CASSQSGGLAGAEQYF
TRBV3-1	TRBJ2-1	CASSLGFRDLYNEQFF
TRBV5-1	TRBJ2-7	CASSLEPGSYEQYF
TRBV5-5	TRBJ2-1	CASSAWSTGVYNEQFF
TRBV20-1	TRBJ1-5	CSAVHRTVGNQPQHF
TRBV12-3/TRBV12-4	TRBJ2-5	CASSLSGSETQYF
TRBV29-1	TRBJ2-1	CSVVPGQGANEQFF
TRBV20-1	TRBJ2-1	CSAPGLAVEQFF
TRBV5-1	TRBJ1-1	CASSFSDRGRNTEAFF
TRBV7-8	TRBJ2-4	CASSLEDLAKNIQYF
TRBV7-2	TRBJ1-1	CASSLGYTEAFF
TRBV7-2	TRBJ2-5	CASSPDGQRETQYF
TRBV28	TRBJ2-3	CASSLTASTDTQYF
TRBV28	TRBJ2-1	CASRTRDGGRVYNEQFF
TRBV4-1	TRBJ2-3	CASSQAQTSGFTDTQYF
TRBV25-1	TRBJ1-6	CASSSRGGSPLHF
TRBV12-3/TRBV12-4	TRBJ2-1	CASSLGTGSSYNEQFF
TRBV4-1	TRBJ2-7	CASSQTGEGEYEQYF
TRBV6-2/TRBV6-3	TRBJ2-2	CASSYTANTGELFF
TRBV29-1	TRBJ1-2	CSVETGGYGYTF
TRBV9	TRBJ1-1	CASSVGANIEAFF
TRBV12-3/TRBV12-4	TRBJ1-2	CASSQTLPYGYTF
TRBV12-3/TRBV12-4	TRBJ1-2	CASSLPGQGGWGYTF
TRBV6-6	TRBJ1-5	CASRRGAGGEDQPQHF
TRBV4-1	TRBJ2-7	CASSRDHGHEQYF
TRBV5-1	TRBJ2-1	CASMGDTTGAPLNEQFF
TRBV7-2	TRBJ1-1	CASSLPRGTEAFF
TRBV6-2/TRBV6-3	TRBJ1-5	CASRGTAYSNQPQHF
TRBV12-3/TRBV12-4	TRBJ2-2	CASSLRKVGELFF
TRBV28	TRBJ1-4	CASRGVATNEKLFF
TRBV6-4	TRBJ2-2	CASSEGGTGELFF
TRBV6-6	TRBJ1-3	CASSDSTGGTGNTIYF
TRBV5-1	TRBJ2-1	CASSLRPRYNEQFF
TRBV28	TRBJ1-1	CASSPLEEAFF
TRBV29-1	TRBJ1-2	CSAYHGNGYTF
TRBV28	TRBJ2-3	CASSRYFLGTSGRTASDTQYF
TRBV9	TRBJ2-1	CASSTQTTGDNEQFF
TRBV28	TRBJ2-7	CASNLDSRGEDEQYF
TRBV2	TRBJ2-5	CASSLVGGGQETQYF
TRBV6-5	TRBJ1-5	CASSLYRGSQPQHF
TRBV28	TRBJ1-5	CASGKSSSNQPQHF
TRBV7-8	TRBJ2-5	CASSPEELAGKETQYF
TRBV30	TRBJ1-2	CAWAIRPREGYTF
TRBV23-1	TRBJ2-5	CASSRLGGTVQETQYF
TRBV7-9	TRBJ1-6	CASSSPASRNNSPLHF
TRBV19	TRBJ1-2	CASIGRRLTYGYTF
TRBV6-2/TRBV6-3	TRBJ2-7	CASTAAGEYYEQYF
TRBV5-1	TRBJ2-1	CASSFSGGGNEQFF